These 26 T cell receptor beta chains originate from one sample sequenced in a study of response to subunit inactivated influenza vaccine. TCRdb reprocessed the RT-PCR reads with MiXCR, giving one entry per CDR3 protein. In the table there are 550,000 to 600,000 distinct CDR3 sequences, about 11% of which are singletons. The material sequenced was PBMCs from blood, taken on the day of vaccination. The source of these receptors is a man over 45 who received an inactivated influenza vaccine.

This clonotype was observed a handful of times. The chain's CDR3 is CASSLGVPAYEQYF. CDR3 coding DNA: TGTGCCAGCAGCTTAGGGGTACCGGCCTACGAGCAGTACTTC. The chain has TRBV7-9 and TRBJ2-7, with unresolved D. Trimming removed 1 base from V and 2 bases from J, with 9 bases in between. CDR1 SEHNR and CDR2 FQNEAQ come from the germline V gene (reference sequence). The CDR3 totals 14 residues.

The rearrangement joins TRBV29-1 to TRBJ2-5; D may correspond to TRBD1 or TRBD2 (5 bases each). Trimming removed 5 bases from V and 7 bases from J, with 11 bases in between. CDR1 is SQVTM and CDR2 is ANQGSEA in the germline V gene. The CDR3 runs to 11 residues. CDR3 protein: CSVQKGRTQYF. In nucleotides, the CDR3 is TGCAGCGTTCAAAAGGGACGGACCCAGTACTTC. The variable domain in full, with the rest retrieved from reference TRBV29-1 and TRBJ2-5, is SAVISQKPSRDICQRGTSLTIQCQVDSQVTMMFWYRQQPGQSLTLIATANQGSEATYESGFVIDKFPISRPNLTFSTLTVSNMSPEDSSIYLCSVQKGRTQYFGPGTRLLVL.

This clonotype was counted a few times. V usage is TRBV12-3 or TRBV12-4 and J usage is TRBJ2-1, with 11 bases matching TRBD2. Trimming removed 8 bases from V and 10 bases from J; junction bases left unmatched: 1. This CDR3 is 11 amino acids long. The CDR3 DNA is TGTGCCAGCGCTAGCGGGGGGGAGCAGTTCTTC. Encoded protein: CASASGGEQFF.

The V and J genes are TRBV7-2 and TRBJ2-2; tentative D call: TRBD2 (7 bases). The CDR3 loop spans 15 amino acids. Germline CDR1 and CDR2: SGHTA and FQGNSA. The ends were cut back, 5 bases at V and 4 bases at J, with 14 bases in the middle. The CDR3 bases are TGTGCCAGCAGCACTAATCGGGGGGCCACCGGGGAGCTGTTTTTT. Translation: CASSTNRGATGELFF.

The sample holds a few counts of this clonotype. The CDR3 is CASSPGAPPSNEQFF. In DNA, the CDR3 is TGTGCCAGCAGCCCGGGCGCGCCCCCTTCCAATGAGCAGTTCTTC. The rearrangement joins TRBV28 to TRBJ2-1, with unresolved D. This CDR3 comprises 15 residues. V was clipped by 6 bases and J by 6 bases, with 18 bases between them. In germline, CDR1 is MDHEN, CDR2 SYDVKM.

The V gene is TRBV27, the J gene TRBJ2-2; D is perhaps TRBD1 or TRBD2 (5 bases each). The germline V gene encodes CDR1 MNHEY and CDR2 SMNVEV (reference sequence). The CDR3 is 16 residues long. Trimming removed 4 bases at V and 1 base at J, with 13 bases between. Here the CDR3 DNA reads TGTGCCAGCAGTTCAATTGCAGGGAGGAACACCGGGGAGCTGTTTTTT. Translated: CASSSIAGRNTGELFF.

The rearrangement links TRBV24-1 to TRBJ2-3; TRBD2 is a possible D gene (6 bases). This CDR3 spans 14 amino acids. V lost 9 bases to trimming and J lost 0 bases, with 12 bases between them. Germline values: CDR1 KGHDR, CDR2 SFDVKD. For the CDR3, the DNA is TGTGCCACCTGGAGCGGGCTTAGCACAGATACGCAGTATTTT. Protein: CATWSGLSTDTQYF.

A word on this clonotype: An end of the junction differs from the germline gene, which may be a read error. This chain uses TRBV12-3 or TRBV12-4 with TRBJ1-3, with 8 bases fitting TRBD1. This CDR3 is built from 16 residues. The CDR3 reads CASNSPDRGTGDTIYF. DNA for the CDR3: TGTGCCAGCAATAGCCCCGACAGGGGCACTGGAGACACCATATATTTT.

This clonotype has ten or more counts. V usage is TRBV5-1 and J usage is TRBJ2-2; D gene unclear. V gave up 0 bases and J gave up 4 bases, with 4 bases separating them. CDR1 is SGHRS and CDR2 is YFSETQ in the germline V gene. The CDR3 consists of 13 residues. In DNA form, the CDR3 reads TGCGCCAGCAGCTTGGCGCCCACCGGGGAGCTGTTTTTT. Its protein is CASSLAPTGELFF.

This clonotype was seen only a few times. The V gene is TRBV19, the J gene TRBJ2-7; D is unresolved. This CDR3 region has 14 residues. V gave up 6 bases and J gave up 2 bases, with 14 bases separating them. CDR1 LNHDA and CDR2 SQIVND come from the germline V gene (reference sequence). The CDR3 nucleotides are TGTGCCAGTAGCCACTATGGGTCTACCTACGAGCAGTACTTC. As protein: CASSHYGSTYEQYF.

The chain couples TRBV27 to TRBJ2-7; 12 bases match TRBD2. The CDR3 covers 16 residues. Germline loops: CDR1 MNHEY, CDR2 SMNVEV (reference sequence). V was pared by 6 bases and J by 2 bases, with 8 bases of the junction left unmatched. The CDR3 region has the DNA TGTGCCAGCAGCCTTCTAGCGGGAGGGTCCCCCTACGAGCAGTACTTC. As protein: CASSLLAGGSPYEQYF.

The chain joins TRBV5-1 to TRBJ2-1, with a possible D match to TRBD2 (5 bases). Trimming removed 2 bases at V and 4 bases at J, with 13 bases between. Germline CDR1 SGHRS, CDR2 YFSETQ. This CDR3 spans 15 amino acids. The CDR3 region is CASSLDRAGYNEQFF. CDR3 DNA: TGCGCCAGCAGCTTAGATAGGGCGGGTTACAATGAGCAGTTCTTC.

This clonotype was found a few times. The chain employs TRBV5-1 and TRBJ1-4; possibly TRBD1 for D (6 bases). Trimming took off 0 bases at V and 7 bases at J, with 13 bases between the two ends. This CDR3 spans 15 amino acids. Germline CDR1 is SGHRS and CDR2 is YFSETQ. CDR3 sequence reads: CASSLEGGDLEKLFF. The DNA for the CDR3 is TGCGCCAGCAGCTTGGAGGGGGGTGACCTTGAAAAACTGTTTTTT.

The chain is built from TRBV20-1 and TRBJ2-5; possibly TRBD2 for D (5 bases). The CDR3 extends over 13 amino acids. V lost 4 bases, J lost 1 base, and 10 bases lay in between. Germline V lookup: CDR1 DFQATT, CDR2 SNEGSKA (reference sequence). CDR3 in DNA: TGCAGTGCTAAAGCGGCAGGCCAAGAGACCCAGTACTTC. This translates into CSAKAAGQETQYF.

The rearrangement uses TRBV12-3 or TRBV12-4 and TRBJ2-2; D is possibly TRBD1 (5 bases). Between the trimmed V and J ends, which lost 6 bases and 3 bases, there was a span of 14 bases. There are 15 residues in the CDR3. Here the CDR3 reads CASRKVLQDTGELFF. As DNA, the CDR3 is TGTGCCAGCAGAAAGGTTCTACAGGACACCGGGGAGCTGTTTTTT.

This clonotype was recorded many times. This rearrangement joins TRBV20-1 to TRBJ2-1, with D tentatively TRBD2 (6 bases). V was shortened by 8 bases and J by 6 bases, with 26 bases between the two germline ends. The V gene's germline CDR1 is DFQATT and CDR2 SNEGSKA (reference sequence). CDR3 size: 16 residues. The CDR3 here is CSLSGLLSPITNEQFF. DNA for the CDR3: TGCAGTCTCTCGGGACTCCTTTCACCAATTACCAATGAGCAGTTCTTC.

This clonotype was seen a handful of times. This chain connects TRBV28 to TRBJ2-7, with D possibly matching TRBD1 (6 bases). The V and J ends lost 4 bases and 12 bases respectively, with 19 bases between them. Germline V gives CDR1 MDHEN, CDR2 SYDVKM. The length of the CDR3 is 13 residues. CDR3 region: CASSSFWAGERYF. DNA of the CDR3: TGTGCCAGCAGTTCGTTTTGGGCAGGGGAAAGGTACTTC.

This clonotype was seen a few times. This CDR3 is CAISESSGKQWYEQYF. The DNA for the CDR3 is TGTGCCATCAGTGAGTCGAGTGGGAAGCAGTGGTACGAGCAGTACTTC. V gene TRBV10-3 combines with J gene TRBJ2-7; D unresolved. The CDR3 consists of 16 residues. The V end lost 0 bases, the J end lost 4 bases, and 16 bases lay between the germline ends. The germline V gene has CDR1 ENHRY and CDR2 SYGVKD.

This clonotype was counted only a few times. The V and J genes are TRBV5-1 and TRBJ1-5; no clear D gene. Germline CDR1 and CDR2: SGHRS and YFSETQ. Trimming pared 5 bases from V and 0 bases from J, leaving 9 bases between. The CDR3 totals 14 residues. The CDR3, as DNA: TGCGCCAGCAGACCCGACTTTAGCAATCAGCCCCAGCATTTT. Amino acids: CASRPDFSNQPQHF. The full variable domain, completed using reference TRBV5-1 and TRBJ1-5, is KAGVTQTPRYLIKTRGQQVTLSCSPISGHRSVSWYQQTPGQGLQFLFEYFSETQRNKGNFPGRFSGRQFSNSRSEMNVSTLELGDSALYLCASRPDFSNQPQHFGDGTRLSIL.

In this sample, this clonotype turned up a few times. V and J are TRBV9 and TRBJ2-5, with 8 bases fitting TRBD1. The CDR3 sequence is 15 residues long. J gave up 1 base and V 1 base, and 3 bases lay outside the gene matches. The V gene's germline CDR1 is SGDLS and CDR2 YYNGEE. The CDR3 loop reads CASSVRQGPQETQYF. DNA of the CDR3: TGTGCCAGCAGCGTACGACAGGGGCCCCAAGAGACCCAGTACTTC. The full variable domain, its missing parts supplied by reference TRBV9 and TRBJ2-5, is DSGVTQTPKHLITATGQRVTLRCSPRSGDLSVYWYQQSLDQGLQFLIQYYNGEERAKGNILERFSAQQFPDLHSELNLSSLELGDSALYFCASSVRQGPQETQYFGPGTRLLVL.

This clonotype turned up a few times. The chain combines TRBV29-1 with TRBJ2-3; 13 bases align to TRBD2. V lost 3 bases and J lost 2; bases outside the gene matches: 14. The CDR3 has 19 amino acids. CDR1 is SQVTM and CDR2 is ANQGSEA in the germline V gene. CDR3 residues: CSVDRVGTSGKTNTDTQYF. The CDR3 DNA is TGCAGCGTTGATAGAGTTGGGACTAGCGGGAAGACGAACACAGATACGCAGTATTTT.

This chain uses TRBV29-1 with TRBJ2-1; perhaps TRBD2 as D (6 bases). The CDR3 runs to 15 residues. Per the germline V gene, CDR1 is SQVTM and CDR2 is ANQGSEA. Between the trimmed V and J ends, which lost 6 bases and 3 bases, there was a span of 18 bases. The CDR3: CSVPRRLAIYNEQFF. CDR3 DNA sequence: TGCAGCGTACCAAGACGGCTAGCGATCTACAATGAGCAGTTCTTC.

The chain uses TRBV7-2 and TRBJ1-2, with a weak D call TRBD1 (6 bases). Germline V gene sequence: CDR1 SGHTA, CDR2 FQGNSA. V was clipped by 5 bases and J by 5 bases, with 9 bases between them. The CDR3 totals 12 residues. The CDR3 sequence is CASSNTGYGYTF. DNA of the CDR3: TGTGCCAGCAGCAACACAGGGTATGGCTACACCTTC.

This clonotype was seen ten or more times. This chain links TRBV6-1 with TRBJ2-3, with 12 positions matching TRBD2. V dropped 5 bases and J dropped 3; count of bases not matched to a gene: 9. CDR3 length equals 17 residues. CDR1 is MNHNS, CDR2 SASEGT, per germline. The CDR3: CASSTPRLAGETDTQYF. The CDR3 bases are TGTGCCAGCAGTACCCCTCGACTAGCGGGAGAAACAGATACGCAGTATTTT.

The chain employs TRBV28 and TRBJ2-7; 7 bases align to TRBD2. Unmatched junction bases numbered 3, after V lost 2 bases and J lost 5 bases. Germline V gene sequence: CDR1 MDHEN, CDR2 SYDVKM. The CDR3 has 13 residues. The CDR3 is CASSLAGDDEQYF. CDR3 DNA: TGTGCCAGCAGTTTAGCGGGAGACGACGAGCAGTACTTC.

The CDR3 spells CSVKRGAGNEQFF. CDR3 sequence (DNA): TGCAGCGTTAAACGGGGGGCTGGGAATGAGCAGTTCTTC. The V gene is TRBV29-1, the J gene TRBJ2-1; D may be TRBD2 (7 bases). The CDR3 loop spans 13 amino acids. Germline V gene lookup returns CDR1 SQVTM and CDR2 ANQGSEA. V lost 5 bases and J lost 7, with 15 bases in between.